This T cell receptor beta chain was captured by sequencing in a study of shared clonotypes between healthy human individuals. General study points: Non-shared clonotypes had lower generation probabilities than clonotypes shared by all four sorted-subset donors. Roughly 4.6% of naive CD4 clonotypes were common to several donors.

Trimming cost V 5 bases and J 4 bases; bases outside gene matches: 17. The germline CDR1 and CDR2 sequences are MDHEN and SYDVKM. This CDR3 region has 18 residues. On this clone itself: The antigen is unknown.

Genomic DNA of every subset was divided equally among multiple immunoSEQ plates. Replicate PCRs for sorted subsets used 200 ng DNA; this equaled tens of thousands of T cell genomes. Sequencing was performed with immunoSEQ multiplex PCR; in TCRdb, only in-frame clones are kept and a portion is missing. The sample contains about 1,900,000 clones, approximately 95% of which appear only once. Terminally differentiated effector memory CD45RA+ cells were left out of the naive CD8 fraction, which was CD45RO-negative and positively selected for CCR7. The clonotype comes from a man aged 18-30 years in good health. Sequenced: naive CD8+ T cells sorted from blood. The chain uses TRBV28 and TRBJ2-3, with 8 bases identical to TRBD2. CDR3 residues: CASSTQRVTSGDADTQYF. In nucleotides, the CDR3 is TGTGCCAGCAGTACTCAGAGAGTAACTAGCGGAGACGCAGATACGCAGTATTTT.